This passage covers 20 T cell receptor beta chains from one sample sequenced in a study of T cell responses to AZD1222 COVID-19 vaccine. Assay: immunoSEQ multiplex PCR; the TCRdb copy retains only in-frame clones and omits some. The top ten clones hold under 4% of a sample with approximately 200,000 clones, approximately 91% of them seen once. Sequenced material: peripheral blood, taken 28 days after the second AZD1222 dose. The source of these receptors is an adult who received the AZD1222 COVID-19 vaccine.

On this clone itself: Other DNA sequences of this sample code for an identical CDR3. This rearrangement joins TRBV19 to TRBJ1-1; no definite D call. The germline V gene has CDR1 LNHDA and CDR2 SQIVND (reference sequence). The V gene lost 1 base and the J gene lost 1 base, with 4 bases spanning the gap. The CDR3 extends over 13 amino acids. The CDR3 sequence: CASSIVPNTEAFF. The CDR3 coding sequence is TGTGCCAGTAGTATAGTTCCGAACACTGAAGCTTTCTTT.

The chain couples TRBV19 to TRBJ1-2; weak D call: TRBD1 (5 bases). V was shortened by 5 bases and J by 4 bases, with 11 bases between the two germline ends. CDR1 LNHDA and CDR2 SQIVND come from the germline V gene (reference sequence). CDR3 length: 13 amino acids. The CDR3 coding sequence is TGTGCCAGTAGTTCAGGGCATGGCTATGGCTACACCTTC. The encoded protein is CASSSGHGYGYTF.

V and J are TRBV28 and TRBJ1-2; no clear D gene. Trimming removed 7 bases from V and 8 bases from J, with 2 bases in between. The CDR3 consists of 8 residues. Germline V lookup: CDR1 MDHEN, CDR2 SYDVKM. The CDR3 DNA reads as TGTGCCAGCAAGGGCTACACCTTC. Translated, it gives CASKGYTF.

This chain connects TRBV5-4 to TRBJ2-3, with D perhaps TRBD2 (5 bases). This CDR3 comprises 15 residues. Per the germline V gene, CDR1 is SGHNT and CDR2 is YYREEE (reference sequence). V lost 3 bases to trimming and J lost 0 bases, with 11 bases between them. The CDR3 nucleotides read TGTGCCAGCAGCTCCCGGGAAGGAAGCACAGATACGCAGTATTTT. Amino acid sequence: CASSSREGSTDTQYF.

The chain is built from TRBV5-1 and TRBJ2-5; D call uncertain. Trimming shortened V by 2 bases and J by 7 bases, and 12 bases separated the two germline ends. The CDR3 sequence is 13 residues long. Germline V gives CDR1 SGHRS, CDR2 YFSETQ. Written as DNA, the CDR3 is TGCGCCAGCAGCTTCGTAAACGACGGGACCCAGTACTTC. Its translation is CASSFVNDGTQYF.

The J gene is TRBJ1-2, the V gene TRBV6-1; 9 bases are a match to TRBD1. Per germline, CDR1 MNHNS and CDR2 SASEGT. The CDR3 totals 14 residues. Unmatched junction bases numbered 4, after V lost 3 bases and J lost 5 bases. The CDR3 loop reads CASSEGQGMYGYTF. The CDR3, as DNA: TGTGCCAGCAGTGAGGGACAGGGAATGTATGGCTACACCTTC.

This chain joins TRBV3-1 (or the pseudogene TRBV3-2) and TRBJ1-2; a possible D gene is TRBD1 (5 bases). V shed 0 bases and J shed 4 bases, with 12 bases lying between them. The V gene's germline CDR1 is LGHDT and CDR2 YNNKEL (reference sequence). This CDR3 spans 15 amino acids. For the CDR3, the DNA is TGTGCCAGCAGCCAAGATCCGGGGACCATCTATGGCTACACCTTC. Its protein product is CASSQDPGTIYGYTF.

The chain couples TRBV10-3 to TRBJ1-1, with D perhaps matching TRBD1 (6 bases). This CDR3 spans 13 amino acids. V was cut by 4 bases and J by 5 bases, with 11 bases left in between. CDR1 is ENHRY, CDR2 SYGVKD, per germline. CDR3 sequence reads: CAISGTASTEAFF. The CDR3, as DNA: TGTGCCATCAGTGGGACAGCAAGTACTGAAGCTTTCTTT.

This clone was recorded once. The chain carries TRBV5-1 and TRBJ2-2; tentative D call: TRBD2 (6 bases). Per germline, CDR1 SGHRS and CDR2 YFSETQ. Between the trimmed V and J ends, which lost 1 base and 8 bases, there was a span of 12 bases. There are 14 residues in the CDR3. CDR3 loop: CASSLTAAGGELFF. As DNA, the CDR3 is TGCGCCAGCAGCTTGACTGCGGCGGGGGGGGAGCTGTTTTTT.

This chain links TRBV21-1 with TRBJ1-5. TRBV21-1 is labeled a pseudogene. CDR3 length equals 16 residues. The CDR3 reads CASRTREALSNQPQHF. The CDR3 DNA reads as TGTGCCAGCAGGACCCGGGAGGCGTTGAGCAATCAGCCCCAGCATTTT.

This clone has only one observation. The J gene is TRBJ1-5, the V gene TRBV7-2; D is ambiguous. This CDR3 contains 13 residues. Germline lookup yields CDR1 SGHTA and CDR2 FQGNSA. Trimming removed 0 bases from V and 5 bases from J, with 5 bases in between. The CDR3 spells CASSLARDQPQHF. The CDR3 bases are TGTGCCAGCAGCTTAGCGAGGGATCAGCCCCAGCATTTT.

The chain couples TRBV6-5 to TRBJ1-3, with D uncertain. The CDR3 has 12 amino acids. Germline assignment: CDR1 MNHEY and CDR2 SVGAGI. Trimming took off 6 bases at V and 1 base at J, with 4 bases between the two ends. CDR3 nucleotides: TGTGCCAGCAGGGGTTCTGGAAACACCATATATTTT. Translating it yields CASRGSGNTIYF.

Concerning this clone itself: This CDR3 is also generated by other DNA sequences in the sample. V gene TRBV5-1 combines with J gene TRBJ2-7, with D unresolved. CDR1 is SGHRS, CDR2 YFSETQ, per germline. The CDR3 runs 12 residues. Trimming shortened V by 0 bases and J by 2 bases, and 3 bases separated the two germline ends. The CDR3 sequence: CASSLGAYEQYF. CDR3 DNA: TGCGCCAGCAGCTTGGGGGCCTACGAGCAGTACTTC.

The CDR3: CASSTIAPYNEQFF. The CDR3 DNA reads TGCGCCAGCAGCACGATCGCACCCTACAATGAGCAGTTCTTC. The chain uses TRBV5-1 and TRBJ2-1, with D unresolved. V was pared by 4 bases and J by 2 bases, with 10 bases between. Germline V lookup: CDR1 SGHRS, CDR2 YFSETQ. CDR3 length: 14 amino acids.

J is TRBJ1-5 and V is TRBV28; 7 positions match TRBD1. V shed 6 bases, J shed 3 bases, and the junction held 11 bases outside the gene matches. CDR1 and CDR2 from the germline V gene are MDHEN and SYDVKM. The CDR3 has 16 residues. The CDR3 coding sequence is TGTGCCAGCAGCAACGAAAGACAGGGATACAATCAGCCCCAGCATTTT. It codes for CASSNERQGYNQPQHF.

V gene TRBV20-1 combines with J gene TRBJ2-7; 8 bases line up with TRBD2. The germline gives CDR1 DFQATT, CDR2 SNEGSKA (reference sequence). V lost 3 bases, J lost 0 bases, and 13 bases stayed unmatched. The CDR3 spans 17 residues. This chain's CDR3 is CSASFGGRTSLSYEQYF. In nucleotides, the CDR3 is TGCAGTGCTAGTTTCGGCGGTAGGACTAGCCTCTCCTACGAGCAGTACTTC.

For the CDR3, the DNA is TGTGCCAGCAGCTCCGGGAGAAACTATGGCTACACCTTC. As protein: CASSSGRNYGYTF. The J gene is TRBJ1-2, the V gene TRBV7-3; D is unresolved. The CDR3 spans 13 residues. CDR1 is SGHTA, CDR2 FQGTGA, per germline. Trimming left V 4 bases short and J 2 bases short, with 8 bases between. The full variable domain, with the rest looked up from reference TRBV7-3 and TRBJ1-2, is GAGVSQTPSNKVTEKGKYVELRCDPISGHTALYWYRQSLGQGPEFLIYFQGTGAADDSGLPNDRFFAVRPEGSVSTLKIQRTERGDSAVYLCASSSGRNYGYTFGSGTRLTVV.

This rearrangement joins TRBV29-1 to TRBJ2-3; 7 nucleotides line up with TRBD2. The V segment lost 3 bases and the J segment 8 bases; nucleotides outside the gene matches: 20. Germline lookup yields CDR1 SQVTM and CDR2 ANQGSEA. CDR3 length: 17 amino acids. CDR3 nucleotides: TGCAGCGTTGACCCCCCGGGGGGTGGGGTCCTTTCGGGTACGCAGTATTTT. It codes for CSVDPPGGGVLSGTQYF.

V is TRBV19 and J is TRBJ1-3, with TRBD1 matching over 7 bases. Germline V gives CDR1 LNHDA, CDR2 SQIVND (reference sequence). The ends lost 2 bases at V and 0 bases at J; junction bases unmatched: 4. There are 16 residues in the CDR3. Here the CDR3 DNA reads TGTGCCAGTAGTATAACAGGGGTTCTCTCTGGAAACACCATATATTTT. This translates into CASSITGVLSGNTIYF.

This chain links TRBV3-1 (or the pseudogene TRBV3-2) with TRBJ1-6, with D unclear. The germline V and J ends were trimmed by 4 bases and 7 bases, with 14 bases remaining between them. The germline V gene has CDR1 LGHDT and CDR2 YNNKEL (reference sequence). This CDR3 comprises 15 residues. The CDR3 is CASSPTGELNSPLHF. DNA of the CDR3: TGTGCCAGCAGCCCCACTGGGGAGCTCAATTCACCCCTCCACTTT.